This TCR beta chain emerged from a study of cytomegalovirus exposure and HLA in healthy donors. Across the study: A later analysis reported the 90 to 150 validation repertoires used the same platform as the approximately 670 first-cohort repertoires.

V gave up 2 bases and J gave up 6 bases, with 4 bases separating them. This CDR3 comprises 11 residues. Per germline, CDR1 SNHLY and CDR2 FYNNEI. In the case of this clone: No antigen is known for it.

Libraries were prepared by immunoSEQ multiplex PCR; TCRdb keeps only in-frame clonotypes and omits some of them. Among 150,000 to 200,000 clones, around 86% were seen once, and the ten largest hold around 7.2%. General study points: Most TCRs appeared rarely, but some public TCRs recurred in many donors. Specificity of a few CMV-associated chains for CMV antigens was verified in vitro.

The source is a young man in good health and CMV-seropositive. V is TRBV2 and J is TRBJ1-1; no clear D gene. Sequencing was performed on PBMCs. The DNA of the CDR3 is TGTGCCAGCAGTGAACAATCTGAAGCTTTCTTT. Amino acids: CASSEQSEAFF.